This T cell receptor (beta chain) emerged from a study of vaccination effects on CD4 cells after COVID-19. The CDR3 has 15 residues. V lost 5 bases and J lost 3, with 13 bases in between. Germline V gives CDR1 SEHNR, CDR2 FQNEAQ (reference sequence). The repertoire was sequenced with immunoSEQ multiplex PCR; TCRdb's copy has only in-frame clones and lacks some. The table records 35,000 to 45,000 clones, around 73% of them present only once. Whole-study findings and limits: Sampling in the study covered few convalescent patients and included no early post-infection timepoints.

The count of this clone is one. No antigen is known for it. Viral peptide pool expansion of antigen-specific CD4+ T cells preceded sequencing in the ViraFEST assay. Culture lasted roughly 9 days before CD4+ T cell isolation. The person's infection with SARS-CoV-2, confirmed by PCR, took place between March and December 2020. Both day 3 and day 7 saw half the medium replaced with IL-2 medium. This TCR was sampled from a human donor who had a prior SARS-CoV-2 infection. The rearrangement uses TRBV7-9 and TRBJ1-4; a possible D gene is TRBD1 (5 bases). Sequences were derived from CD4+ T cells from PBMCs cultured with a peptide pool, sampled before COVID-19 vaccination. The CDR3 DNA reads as TGTGCCAGCAGCGAGAGGGGAGGGGCTAATGAAAAACTGTTTTTT. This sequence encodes CASSERGGANEKLFF.